The rows below give T cell receptor beta chains drawn from one sample of a study of control samples from healthy donors and cancer patients. TCRdb keeps only in-frame clones here, not all; method: immunoSEQ multiplex PCR. The sample includes 50,000 or so clones, 80% of them seen just once. Sequencing was carried out using blood. The receptors originated from an older man in good health. Each CDR3 is given with its conserved first and last residue. Fields, in order: V gene, D gene, clone size, J gene, CDR3 DNA, CDR3 protein. D genes are given only for firm matches. Clone size is stated in some rows and not others, as once, few, many or a class when expanded.

V gene: TRBV15
D gene: -
clone size: few
J gene: TRBJ2-1
CDR3 DNA: TGTGCCACCAGCAGAGGGCTAGGTTCCTACAATGAGCAGTTCTTC
CDR3 protein: CATSRGLGSYNEQFF

V gene: TRBV28
D gene: TRBD1
clone size: -
J gene: TRBJ1-5
CDR3 DNA: TGTGCCAGCAGTTCCCTCCGACAGGGGAGCAATCAGCCCCAGCATTTT
CDR3 protein: CASSSLRQGSNQPQHF

V gene: TRBV19
D gene: TRBD1
clone size: -
J gene: TRBJ1-5
CDR3 DNA: TGTGCCAGTAGGCCGGGGACAGAGGGACAGCCCCAGCATTTT
CDR3 protein: CASRPGTEGQPQHF

V gene: TRBV7-2
D gene: -
clone size: -
J gene: TRBJ2-1
CDR3 DNA: TGTGCCAGCGCCCGGGCGGGGAGCTCCTACAATGAGCAGTTCTTC
CDR3 protein: CASARAGSSYNEQFF

V gene: TRBV19
D gene: -
clone size: -
J gene: TRBJ1-1
CDR3 DNA: TGTGCCAGTAGTATGCGGGGGGCCAAGAACACTGAAGCTTTCTTT
CDR3 protein: CASSMRGAKNTEAFF

V gene: TRBV11-2
D gene: TRBD1
clone size: -
J gene: TRBJ1-2
CDR3 DNA: TGTGCCAGCAGCTTAGCTGGCACAGGGGTTAACTATGGCTACACCTTC
CDR3 protein: CASSLAGTGVNYGYTF

V gene: TRBV28
D gene: -
clone size: -
J gene: TRBJ1-4
CDR3 DNA: TGTGCCAGCAGCCCGAACAGGGCCACTAATGAAAAACTGTTTTTT
CDR3 protein: CASSPNRATNEKLFF

V gene: TRBV2
D gene: -
clone size: -
J gene: TRBJ1-5
CDR3 DNA: TGTGCCAGCAGTGAACGACAGCCTAATCAGCCCCAGCATTTT
CDR3 protein: CASSERQPNQPQHF

V gene: TRBV28
D gene: TRBD1
clone size: few
J gene: TRBJ1-6
CDR3 DNA: TGTGCCAGCAGTTTATTGAATCTCCGGGACAGGCGAAATTCACCCCTCCACTTT
CDR3 protein: CASSLLNLRDRRNSPLHF

V gene: TRBV6-5
D gene: TRBD1
clone size: -
J gene: TRBJ2-5
CDR3 DNA: TGTGCCAGCAGTTACGGCGCGGACAGGGGGTCGGAGACCCAGTACTTC
CDR3 protein: CASSYGADRGSETQYF

V gene: TRBV6-5
D gene: -
clone size: -
J gene: TRBJ2-7
CDR3 DNA: TGTGCCAGCAGTTACGACCGGGGCTACGAGCAGTACTTC
CDR3 protein: CASSYDRGYEQYF

V gene: TRBV2
D gene: TRBD1
clone size: -
J gene: TRBJ1-1
CDR3 DNA: TGTGCCAGCAGCTTCACAGGGGGCACTGAAGCTTTCTTT
CDR3 protein: CASSFTGGTEAFF

V gene: TRBV7-9
D gene: -
clone size: -
J gene: TRBJ2-7
CDR3 DNA: TGTGCCAGCAGCTTGGAAGGAACCTACGAGCAGTACTTC
CDR3 protein: CASSLEGTYEQYF

V gene: TRBV18
D gene: TRBD2
clone size: -
J gene: TRBJ2-1
CDR3 DNA: TGTGCCAGCTCACCACCGGGGGGGAATGAGCAGTTCTTC
CDR3 protein: CASSPPGGNEQFF

V gene: TRBV29-1
D gene: -
clone size: -
J gene: TRBJ2-1
CDR3 DNA: TGCAGCGTTGAAGACGGAAACAACAAGGCGTTCTTC
CDR3 protein: CSVEDGNNKAFF

V gene: TRBV7-2
D gene: -
clone size: -
J gene: TRBJ1-1
CDR3 DNA: TGTGCCAGCAGCTCACGCGTTACCCGTAACTTGAGGGAGGCTTTCTTT
CDR3 protein: CASSSRVTRNLREAFF

V gene: TRBV7-2
D gene: TRBD2
clone size: -
J gene: TRBJ2-2
CDR3 DNA: TGTGCCAGCAGCTTAAGATCCGGACTAGCGGGAGGGCTGGCCGGGGAGCTGTTTTTT
CDR3 protein: CASSLRSGLAGGLAGELFF

V gene: TRBV27
D gene: -
clone size: -
J gene: TRBJ1-5
CDR3 DNA: TGTGCCAGCAGTTTATGGGGACGGACCCCGCGGCCCCAGCATTTT
CDR3 protein: CASSLWGRTPRPQHF

V gene: TRBV3-1/TRBV3-2
D gene: -
clone size: -
J gene: TRBJ1-6
CDR3 DNA: TGTGCCAGCAGCCAGGGGGGCTCCTATAATTCACCCCTCCACTTT
CDR3 protein: CASSQGGSYNSPLHF

V gene: TRBV7-9
D gene: -
clone size: -
J gene: TRBJ1-2
CDR3 DNA: TGTGCCAGCAGCCTCCGAAACAGGGCGGATGGCTACACCTTC
CDR3 protein: CASSLRNRADGYTF

V gene: TRBV6-1
D gene: -
clone size: -
J gene: TRBJ1-5
CDR3 DNA: TGTGCCAGCAGTGAGTGGGGAAATCAGCCCCAGCATTTT
CDR3 protein: CASSEWGNQPQHF

V gene: TRBV6-5
D gene: TRBD2
clone size: -
J gene: TRBJ2-3
CDR3 DNA: TGTGCCACAGGGAGCGGGGGCGGCACAGATACGCAGTATTTT
CDR3 protein: CATGSGGGTDTQYF

V gene: TRBV18
D gene: TRBD1
clone size: -
J gene: TRBJ1-4
CDR3 DNA: TGTGCCAGCTCAGCCGGGACAGGGGGTGAAAAACTGTTTTTT
CDR3 protein: CASSAGTGGEKLFF

V gene: TRBV19
D gene: -
clone size: -
J gene: TRBJ1-6
CDR3 DNA: TGTGCCAGTAGCGAGGGACGGTATAATTCACCCCTCCACTTT
CDR3 protein: CASSEGRYNSPLHF

V gene: TRBV18
D gene: -
clone size: -
J gene: TRBJ2-2
CDR3 DNA: TGTGCCAGCTCATTCGCCGGGGCGAACACCGGGGAGCTGTTTTTT
CDR3 protein: CASSFAGANTGELFF

V gene: TRBV11-2
D gene: -
clone size: -
J gene: TRBJ1-4
CDR3 DNA: TGTGCCAGCAGCTCCCCCCGACGGACTAATGAAAAACTGTTTTTT
CDR3 protein: CASSSPRRTNEKLFF

V gene: TRBV21-1
D gene: -
clone size: -
J gene: TRBJ2-3
CDR3 DNA: TGTGCCACGTCCGGGGGCAGCACAGATACGCAGTATTTT
CDR3 protein: CATSGGSTDTQYF

V gene: TRBV11-2
D gene: -
clone size: -
J gene: TRBJ2-3
CDR3 DNA: TGTGCCAGCAGCTACGACAGAGATACGCAGTATTTT
CDR3 protein: CASSYDRDTQYF

V gene: TRBV27
D gene: -
clone size: -
J gene: TRBJ1-2
CDR3 DNA: TGTGCCAGCAGGAAAGGGACGCCGGCTAACTATGGCTACACCTTC
CDR3 protein: CASRKGTPANYGYTF

V gene: TRBV5-1
D gene: -
clone size: -
J gene: TRBJ2-5
CDR3 DNA: TGCGCCAGCAGCTTGTTGGGAGTCCAAGAGACCCAGTACTTC
CDR3 protein: CASSLLGVQETQYF

V gene: TRBV29-1
D gene: -
clone size: -
J gene: TRBJ2-2
CDR3 DNA: TGCAGCGTTGTAGAGGGGCGCAACACCGGGGAGCTGTTTTTT
CDR3 protein: CSVVEGRNTGELFF

V gene: TRBV11-3
D gene: TRBD2
clone size: -
J gene: TRBJ2-1
CDR3 DNA: TGTGCCAGCTCCCTAAGCAATCTAGCGGGAGCTTTGAATGAGCAGTTCTTC
CDR3 protein: CASSLSNLAGALNEQFF

V gene: TRBV5-6
D gene: -
clone size: -
J gene: TRBJ2-5
CDR3 DNA: TGTGCCAGCAGCTGGACAGAAGAAGAGACCCAGTACTTC
CDR3 protein: CASSWTEEETQYF

V gene: TRBV7-9
D gene: -
clone size: medium-sized
J gene: TRBJ2-5
CDR3 DNA: TGTGCCAGCAGCGCGGAGGAGGTTGGAAGCCAAGAGACCCAGTACTTC
CDR3 protein: CASSAEEVGSQETQYF

V gene: TRBV5-4
D gene: TRBD1
clone size: -
J gene: TRBJ2-1
CDR3 DNA: TGTGCCAGCAGCTTGAAACGGACAGGGGATTTAAATGAGCAGTTCTTC
CDR3 protein: CASSLKRTGDLNEQFF

V gene: TRBV5-4
D gene: -
clone size: -
J gene: TRBJ2-1
CDR3 DNA: TGTGCCAGCAGTCCGGGACCGGCCAATGAGCAGTTCTTC
CDR3 protein: CASSPGPANEQFF

V gene: TRBV10-1
D gene: -
clone size: few
J gene: TRBJ2-3
CDR3 DNA: TGCGCCAGCAGTGAGTGGGGGAATACGCAGTATTTT
CDR3 protein: CASSEWGNTQYF

V gene: TRBV24-1
D gene: TRBD1
clone size: -
J gene: TRBJ2-5
CDR3 DNA: TGTGCCACCAGTGATTCGCGGACAGGGTGGGAGACCCAGTACTTC
CDR3 protein: CATSDSRTGWETQYF

V gene: TRBV6-2/TRBV6-3
D gene: -
clone size: -
J gene: TRBJ1-6
CDR3 DNA: TGTGCCAGCAGTTACCCGAACCCGGGGAATTCACCCCTCCACTTT
CDR3 protein: CASSYPNPGNSPLHF

V gene: TRBV28
D gene: TRBD1
clone size: -
J gene: TRBJ2-1
CDR3 DNA: TGTGCCAGCAGCTCCCTCGCCAGGGGGCTTCTCTACAATGAGCAGTTCTTC
CDR3 protein: CASSSLARGLLYNEQFF

V gene: TRBV4-1
D gene: TRBD1
clone size: -
J gene: TRBJ1-2
CDR3 DNA: TGCGCCAGCAGCCGGCTCCAGGGGGCCGCCTATGGCTACACCTTC
CDR3 protein: CASSRLQGAAYGYTF

V gene: TRBV5-1
D gene: TRBD1
clone size: -
J gene: TRBJ1-4
CDR3 DNA: TGCGCCAGCAGCTTGGATCCCACAGGGGGTGAAAAACTGTTTTTT
CDR3 protein: CASSLDPTGGEKLFF